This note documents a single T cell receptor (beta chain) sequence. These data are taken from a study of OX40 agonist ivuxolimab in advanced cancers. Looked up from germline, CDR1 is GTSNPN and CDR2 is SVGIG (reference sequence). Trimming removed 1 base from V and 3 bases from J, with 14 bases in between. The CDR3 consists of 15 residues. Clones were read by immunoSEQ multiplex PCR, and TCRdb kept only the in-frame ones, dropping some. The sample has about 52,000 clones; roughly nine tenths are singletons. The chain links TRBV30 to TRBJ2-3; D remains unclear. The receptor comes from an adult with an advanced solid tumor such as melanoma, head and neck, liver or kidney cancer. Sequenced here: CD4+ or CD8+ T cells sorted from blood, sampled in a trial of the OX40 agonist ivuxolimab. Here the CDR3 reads CAWSGTADLTDTQYF. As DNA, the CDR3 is TGTGCCTGGAGTGGGACCGCGGATCTAACAGATACGCAGTATTTT.